This TCR beta chain was sequenced during a study of T cell changes during pregnancy in multiple sclerosis (dated by TCRdb to about 2019). Regarding the research as a whole: In women with multiple sclerosis, the researchers looked at how the T cell repertoire shifted as pregnancy progressed.

Reading from cysteine to phenylalanine, the CDR3 counts 14 amino acids. Only the CDR3 DNA is retained, 42 bases long and in frame from the first base. CDR1 and CDR2, looked up from the germline V gene, are SGHDN and FVKESK. V and J lose 0 bases and 4 bases, and a span of 9 bases separates them. The library was made by the immunoSEQ multiplex PCR assay. Here the immuneACCESS table is served through TCRdb, limited to in-frame sequences with V and J called. Missing clones are a known gap in these copies; in checked studies unresolved V genes cover under half, and the rest lacks a known reason. The sample table records approximately 92,000 clones; 92% of these occur just once. Approximately 1.4% of the sample belongs to the ten largest clones. As for this clone: Its antigen remains unidentified. No much larger clone exists at a distance of one base, and base qualities are not known.

This specimen consisted of peripheral blood, obtained in the first trimester of pregnancy. The chain links TRBV14 with TRBJ1-2; a tentative D call is TRBD1 (5 bases match). The TCR originated in a female donor with multiple sclerosis, enrolled in a pregnancy study. The CDR3 sequence is CASSQEQGGYGYTF. The DNA sequence follows: TGTGCCAGCAGCCAAGAGCAGGGCGGCTATGGCTACACCTTC.